This paragraph covers one TCR beta chain sequence. The CDR3 length is 14 residues. V dropped 3 bases and J dropped 2; count of bases not matched to a gene: 6. Germline lookup yields CDR1 GTSNPN and CDR2 SVGIG (reference sequence). Generated by immunoSEQ multiplex PCR, the TCRdb table keeps only in-frame clones and is missing some. The table has tens of thousands of clones, approximately 89% seen once; the top ten hold around 1%. These data belong to a study of OX40 agonist ivuxolimab in advanced cancers. Turning to the study itself: Patients were treated with intravenous ivuxolimab, dosed at 0.01 to 10 mg/kg and infused every 2 weeks.

This clonotype originated in an adult with an advanced solid tumor such as melanoma, head and neck, liver or kidney cancer. Sequencing was performed on CD4+ or CD8+ T cells sorted from blood, taken in a trial of the OX40 agonist ivuxolimab. The rearrangement links TRBV30 to TRBJ1-2, with 7 bases matching TRBD1. CDR3 protein: CAWSNHRGNYGYTF. CDR3 DNA sequence: TGTGCCTGGAGCAATCACAGGGGAAACTATGGCTACACCTTC. The full variable domain, completed using reference TRBV30 and TRBJ1-2, is SQTIHQWPATLVQPVGSPLSLECTVEGTSNPNLYWYRQAAGRGLQLLFYSVGIGQISSEVPQNLSASRPQDRQFILSSKKLLLSDSGFYLCAWSNHRGNYGYTFGSGTRLTVV.